One and the same sample provided the 25 T cell receptor beta chains below, sequenced in a study of cytomegalovirus exposure and HLA in healthy donors. The primer mix had 60 Vbeta and 13 Jbeta primers. TCRdb keeps only in-frame clones here, not all; method: immunoSEQ multiplex PCR. The table lists around 63,000 clones. Sequencing used PBMCs. These receptors were obtained from a woman aged 25 to 39 in good health and CMV-seronegative.

The CDR3: CASSEYHQGGETQYF. The DNA of the CDR3 is TGCGCCAGCAGTGAATATCACCAGGGCGGAGAGACCCAGTACTTC. This chain joins TRBV10-1 and TRBJ2-5; D perhaps matches TRBD1 (5 bases). The CDR3 has 15 amino acids. Germline CDR1 is WNHNN and CDR2 is SYGVQD (reference sequence). The germline V and J ends were trimmed by 3 bases and 4 bases, with 15 bases remaining between them.

The CDR3: CASSFRTGNTGELFF. CDR3 sequence (DNA): TGCGCCAGCAGCTTCCGGACAGGGAACACCGGGGAGCTGTTTTTT. This chain uses TRBV5-1 with TRBJ2-2, with 7 bases that match TRBD1. Germline-derived CDR1 and CDR2 are SGHRS and YFSETQ. This CDR3 has 15 residues. Trimming took 2 bases from V and 1 from J; bases not matched to a gene: 2.

The CDR3 nucleotides read TGTGCCAGCTCAGTGTTCAGCGGGGGAACGGAGACCCAGTACTTC. Translation: CASSVFSGGTETQYF. The chain has TRBV18 and TRBJ2-5, with TRBD2 matching 8 bases. J lost 5 bases, V lost 5 bases, and 10 bases had no gene match. The CDR3 totals 15 residues. Germline lookup yields CDR1 KGHSH and CDR2 LQKENI.

The J gene is TRBJ2-5, the V gene TRBV4-1; TRBD2 matches at 12 bases. CDR3 size: 20 residues. V lost 1 base to trimming and J lost 7 bases; unmatched junction nucleotides: 19. CDR1 is MGHRA, CDR2 YSYEKL, per germline. CDR3 DNA: TGCGCCAGCAGCCAAGTCGAGGGGGCGAGGACTAGCGGGATGGTGGGGACCCAGTACTTC. It encodes CASSQVEGARTSGMVGTQYF.

The rearrangement uses TRBV6-5 and TRBJ2-7, with TRBD2 as a possible D gene (5 bases). CDR3 length equals 14 residues. Trimming shortened V by 10 bases and J by 2 bases, and 18 bases separated the two germline ends. The germline V gene has CDR1 MNHEY and CDR2 SVGAGI. CDR3 amino acids: CATQSSGGAYEQYF. In DNA form, the CDR3 reads TGTGCCACCCAATCAAGCGGAGGCGCCTACGAGCAGTACTTC.

V is TRBV6-5 and J is TRBJ2-7; no definite D call. The germline CDR1 and CDR2 sequences are MNHEY and SVGAGI. Deletions cut 5 bases from V and 3 bases from J, with 11 bases between. The CDR3 loop spans 13 amino acids. The chain's CDR3 is CASSAYAYYEQYF. The CDR3, as DNA: TGTGCCAGCAGTGCCTATGCTTACTACGAGCAGTACTTC.

This chain connects TRBV7-9 to TRBJ2-2; 8 bases line up with TRBD1. V shed 1 base and J 4 bases; nucleotides not matched to a gene: 2. The CDR3 spans 15 residues. Germline CDR1 reads SEHNR; CDR2 reads FQNEAQ (reference sequence). The CDR3 region is CASSLGTGRTGELFF. The DNA of the CDR3 is TGTGCCAGCAGCTTAGGGACAGGGCGCACCGGGGAGCTGTTTTTT.

The chain has TRBV4-3 and TRBJ2-7; D might be TRBD1 (5 bases). This CDR3 region has 13 residues. In germline, CDR1 is LGHNA, CDR2 YSLEER. Trimming stripped 4 bases from V and 0 bases from J, with 7 bases between. The CDR3 DNA follows: TGCGCCAGCAGCCCGGACACCTCCTACGAGCAGTACTTC. Residues: CASSPDTSYEQYF.

The rearrangement uses TRBV29-1 and TRBJ2-5; D is possibly TRBD1 (6 bases). Trimming removed 7 bases at V and 2 bases at J, with 8 bases between. The CDR3 loop spans 11 amino acids. Germline CDR1 SQVTM, CDR2 ANQGSEA. In DNA form, the CDR3 reads TGCAGCGCGGGACAACAAGAGACCCAGTACTTC. Translating it yields CSAGQQETQYF.

The rearrangement joins TRBV5-4 to TRBJ2-3, with 8 bases lining up with TRBD2. Germline V lookup: CDR1 SGHNT, CDR2 YYREEE (reference sequence). J gave up 1 base and V 1 base, and 5 bases lay outside the gene matches. The length of the CDR3 is 16 residues. CDR3 sequence (DNA): TGTGCCAGCAGCTTGCCAGGGACTAGGGGCACAGATACGCAGTATTTT. Its translation: CASSLPGTRGTDTQYF.

The chain employs TRBV4-2 and TRBJ2-2; D unclear. This CDR3 is built from 14 residues. The germline V and J ends were trimmed by 4 bases and 7 bases, with 13 bases remaining between them. Germline CDR1 and CDR2: LGHNA and YNFKEQ. The CDR3 DNA reads as TGTGCCAGCAGCCCATATTTGAGGAACGGGGAGCTGTTTTTT. Translated: CASSPYLRNGELFF.

The chain is built from TRBV5-6 and TRBJ1-5, with TRBD1 matching over 7 bases. V dropped 4 bases and J dropped 7; count of bases not matched to a gene: 5. CDR3 length equals 13 residues. CDR1 and CDR2 (germline): SGHDT, YYEEEE. The CDR3 spells CASSGQDRQPQHF. Here the CDR3 DNA reads TGTGCCAGCAGCGGACAGGATCGACAGCCCCAGCATTTT.

V usage is TRBV28 and J usage is TRBJ1-5; possibly TRBD1 for D (5 bases). The ends were cut back, 2 bases at V and 7 bases at J, with 18 bases in the middle. This CDR3 has 16 residues. The germline CDR1 and CDR2 sequences are MDHEN and SYDVKM. The CDR3 loop reads CASSLPRGYSGQPQHF. The CDR3 nucleotides are TGTGCCAGCAGTTTACCCCGGGGGTACAGCGGACAGCCCCAGCATTTT.

CDR3 region: CASNEQGTTGELFF. CDR3 nucleotides: TGTGCCAGCAATGAACAGGGGACCACCGGGGAGCTGTTTTTT. The genes are TRBV28 and TRBJ2-2; TRBD1 aligns across 7 bases. The germline gives CDR1 MDHEN, CDR2 SYDVKM. The CDR3 covers 14 residues. Germline trimming cut 7 bases from V and 4 bases from J; bases unmatched to any gene: 6.

J is TRBJ2-7 and V is TRBV7-6; 11 bases match TRBD2. Germline CDR1 reads SGHVS; CDR2 reads FNYEAQ. Trimming took 2 bases from V and 6 from J; bases not matched to a gene: 9. The CDR3 covers 16 residues. The CDR3 DNA reads TGTGCCAGCAGCTTATTAGCGGGAGGGATGTCGGGCGAGCAGTACTTC. Its translation: CASSLLAGGMSGEQYF. Together with reference TRBV7-6 and TRBJ2-7, the CDR3 gives the full variable domain: GAGVSQSPRYKVTKRGQDVALRCDPISGHVSLYWYRQALGQGPEFLTYFNYEAQQDKSGLPNDRFSAERPEGSISTLTIQRTEQRDSAMYRCASSLLAGGMSGEQYFGPGTRLTVT.

With respect to this clone: Relative to the germline gene, one junction end is altered; a read error may explain this. The chain is built from TRBV7-7 and TRBJ2-7; TRBD1 matches 7 bases. CDR3 length: 15 residues. The germline CDR1 and CDR2 sequences are SSHAT and FNYEAQ (reference sequence). CDR3 residues: CASSYRQGGTYEQYF. The CDR3 DNA sequence: TGTGCTAGCAGCTATAGACAGGGTGGTACCTACGAGCAGTACTTC.

The chain links TRBV5-1 to TRBJ2-2; D gene unclear. Germline V gene lookup returns CDR1 SGHRS and CDR2 YFSETQ. V lost 2 bases and J 0 bases, leaving 5 bases between the germline ends. The CDR3 is made up of 14 amino acids. This CDR3 reads CASSFGANTGELFF. CDR3 coding DNA: TGCGCCAGCAGCTTCGGAGCGAACACCGGGGAGCTGTTTTTT.

The gene calls are TRBV14 and TRBJ2-1, with 13 nucleotides matching TRBD2. Per the germline V gene, CDR1 is SGHDN and CDR2 is FVKESK. Trimming removed 8 bases from V and 10 bases from J; junction bases left unmatched: 5. The length of the CDR3 is 13 residues. The CDR3 loop is CASRLTSGGEQFF. CDR3 coding DNA: TGTGCCAGCCGTTTGACTAGCGGGGGGGAGCAGTTCTTC.

The chain is built from TRBV5-1 and TRBJ2-7; tentative D call: TRBD1 (5 bases). Germline CDR1 and CDR2: SGHRS and YFSETQ. The CDR3 totals 14 residues. The V end was cut by 2 bases, the J end by 3 bases, with 12 bases between. CDR3 coding DNA: TGCGCCAGCAGCTTAGGGGCAGGGCTCTACGAGCAGTACTTC. Protein product: CASSLGAGLYEQYF.

V and J are TRBV4-3 and TRBJ2-6; D call uncertain. V gave up 0 bases and J gave up 0 bases, with 6 bases separating them. The CDR3 contains 16 residues. Germline CDR1 LGHNA, CDR2 YSLEER. The CDR3 DNA is TGCGCCAGCAGCCAAGATGGCAGCTCTGGGGCCAACGTCCTGACTTTC. Protein: CASSQDGSSGANVLTF.

This chain links TRBV7-9 with TRBJ1-2; 7 bases are a match to TRBD1. The CDR3 consists of 14 residues. Trimming at V came to 3 bases and at J to 7 bases, leaving 8 bases not matched to a gene. Germline CDR1 is SEHNR and CDR2 is FQNEAQ (reference sequence). The CDR3 DNA reads TGTGCCAGCAGCTTTGAGACAGGGAATAGTGGCTACACCTTC. Its protein product is CASSFETGNSGYTF.

The chain combines TRBV30 with TRBJ2-1; a weak D match, TRBD1 (6 bases). Trimming cost V 5 bases and J 4 bases, with 9 bases left between them. The germline V gene has CDR1 GTSNPN and CDR2 SVGIG (reference sequence). There are 12 residues in the CDR3. CDR3 sequence: CAWEGQYNEQFF. The CDR3 coding sequence is TGTGCCTGGGAAGGACAGTACAATGAGCAGTTCTTC.

The chain is built from TRBV28 and TRBJ2-2; 7 bases are a match to TRBD1. V trimming: 5 bases; J trimming: 3 bases; junction bases outside the gene matches: 9. The length of the CDR3 is 16 residues. In germline, CDR1 is MDHEN, CDR2 SYDVKM. The CDR3 region is CASSTSRQGHTGELFF. DNA for the CDR3: TGTGCCAGCAGTACCTCTCGACAGGGACACACCGGGGAGCTGTTTTTT.

The V gene is TRBV7-6, the J gene TRBJ1-1, with 7 bases identical to TRBD1. V shed 5 bases and J 3 bases; nucleotides not matched to a gene: 12. The germline CDR1 and CDR2 sequences are SGHVS and FNYEAQ. This CDR3 spans 16 amino acids. The CDR3 here is CASSPTTGEVDTEAFF. CDR3 sequence (DNA): TGTGCCAGCAGCCCCACTACAGGGGAAGTAGACACTGAAGCTTTCTTT. Full variable domain (remainder filled in from reference TRBV7-6 and TRBJ1-1): GAGVSQSPRYKVTKRGQDVALRCDPISGHVSLYWYRQALGQGPEFLTYFNYEAQQDKSGLPNDRFSAERPEGSISTLTIQRTEQRDSAMYRCASSPTTGEVDTEAFFGQGTRLTVV.

This chain uses TRBV5-5 with TRBJ2-5; D is possibly TRBD2 (6 bases). Germline V gene lookup returns CDR1 SGHKS and CDR2 YYEKEE (reference sequence). CDR3 length: 15 amino acids. Trimming shortened V by 0 bases and J by 2 bases, and 11 bases separated the two germline ends. The CDR3 is CASSLGGGDQETQYF. The CDR3 nucleotides read TGTGCCAGCAGCTTGGGGGGCGGGGATCAAGAGACCCAGTACTTC. Full variable domain (missing parts from reference TRBV5-5 and TRBJ2-5): DAGVTQSPTHLIKTRGQQVTLRCSPISGHKSVSWYQQVLGQGPQFIFQYYEKEERGRGNFPDRFSARQFPNYSSELNVNALLLGDSALYLCASSLGGGDQETQYFGPGTRLLVL.